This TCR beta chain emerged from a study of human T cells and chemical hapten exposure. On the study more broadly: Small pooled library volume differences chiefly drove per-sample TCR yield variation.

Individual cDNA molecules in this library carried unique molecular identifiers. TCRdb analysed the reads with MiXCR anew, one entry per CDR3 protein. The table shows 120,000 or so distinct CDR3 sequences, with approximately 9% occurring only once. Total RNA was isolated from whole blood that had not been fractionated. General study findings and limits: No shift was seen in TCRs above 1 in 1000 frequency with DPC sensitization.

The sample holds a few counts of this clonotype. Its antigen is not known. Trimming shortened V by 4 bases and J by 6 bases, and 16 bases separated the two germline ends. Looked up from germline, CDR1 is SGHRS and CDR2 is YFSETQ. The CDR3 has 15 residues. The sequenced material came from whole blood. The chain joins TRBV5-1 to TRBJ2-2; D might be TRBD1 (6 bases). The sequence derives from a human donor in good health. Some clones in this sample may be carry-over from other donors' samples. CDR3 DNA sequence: TGCGCCAGCAGCCCCGCCCAGGGGTTAGCCGGGGAGCTGTTTTTT. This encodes CASSPAQGLAGELFF. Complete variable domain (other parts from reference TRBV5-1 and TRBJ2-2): KAGVTQTPRYLIKTRGQQVTLSCSPISGHRSVSWYQQTPGQGLQFLFEYFSETQRNKGNFPGRFSGRQFSNSRSEMNVSTLELGDSALYLCASSPAQGLAGELFFGEGSRLTVL.